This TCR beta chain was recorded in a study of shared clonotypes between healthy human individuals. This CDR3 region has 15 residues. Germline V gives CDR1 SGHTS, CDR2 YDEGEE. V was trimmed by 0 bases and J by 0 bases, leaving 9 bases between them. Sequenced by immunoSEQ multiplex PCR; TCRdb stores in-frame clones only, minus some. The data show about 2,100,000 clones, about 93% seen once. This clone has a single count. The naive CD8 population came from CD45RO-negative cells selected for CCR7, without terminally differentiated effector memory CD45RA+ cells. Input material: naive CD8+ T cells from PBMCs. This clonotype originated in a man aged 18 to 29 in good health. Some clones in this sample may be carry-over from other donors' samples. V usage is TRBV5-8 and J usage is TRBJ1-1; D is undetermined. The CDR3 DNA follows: TGTGCCAGCAGCTTGGGTGCGGGGTTGAACACTGAAGCTTTCTTT. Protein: CASSLGAGLNTEAFF.